One and the same sample provided the 18 T cell receptor beta chains below, sequenced in a study of blood T cells in healthy people across ages. Sample-barcoded 5' priming and a J-beta primer mix drove a second PCR of roughly 6 to 12 cycles. MiXCR, applied by TCRdb to the 5' RACE reads, yields one record per CDR3 protein. The data hold 590,000 or so distinct CDR3 sequences, with roughly 31% observed a single time. The sequenced sample was blood. All receptors come from a woman aged 80 or over in good health.

J is TRBJ2-7 and V is TRBV18; 12 bases are shared with TRBD2. Germline CDR1 is KGHSH and CDR2 is LQKENI. Losses at the gene ends were 4 bases for V and 6 bases for J; bases not matched to a gene: 7. This CDR3 is built from 15 residues. The CDR3 DNA is TGTGCCAGCTCACAGGCTAGCGGGGGGGTCGGCGAGCAGTACTTC. This encodes CASSQASGGVGEQYF.

This clonotype has at least ten counts. The J gene is TRBJ2-1, the V gene TRBV10-3, with TRBD1 identical over 7 bases. Germline lookup yields CDR1 ENHRY and CDR2 SYGVKD. The CDR3 totals 15 residues. With 8 bases clipped from V and 3 bases from J, the junction kept 10 bases outside the gene matches. The CDR3 reads CAIGQDGRDYNEQFF. The CDR3, as DNA: TGTGCCATCGGACAGGACGGTAGAGACTACAATGAGCAGTTCTTC.

Ten or more counts support this clonotype. The V call is TRBV20-1, the J call TRBJ1-2; 7 positions match TRBD1. Per the germline V gene, CDR1 is DFQATT and CDR2 is SNEGSKA (reference sequence). CDR3 length: 13 residues. Trimming took 3 bases from V and 4 from J; bases not matched to a gene: 5. CDR3 coding DNA: TGCAGTGCTAGGGTAGGGGGCCGCTATGGCTACACCTTC. This codes for CSARVGGRYGYTF.

The chain recombines TRBV6-6 with TRBJ1-3, with a tentative D call TRBD1 (5 bases). V lost 0 bases, J lost 4 bases, and 10 bases lay in between. This CDR3 comprises 15 residues. From germline, CDR1 is MNHNY and CDR2 SVGAGI (reference sequence). In DNA, the CDR3 is TGTGCCAGCAGTTACTCGAAAGGGGACGGAAACACCATATATTTT. The encoded protein is CASSYSKGDGNTIYF.

The chain carries TRBV29-1 and TRBJ2-5, with a tentative D call TRBD1 (5 bases). The CDR3 contains 14 residues. Germline-derived CDR1 and CDR2 are SQVTM and ANQGSEA. V dropped 4 bases and J dropped 2 bases, with 14 bases sitting between them. The CDR3 DNA follows: TGCAGCGTTGCGGGCCAGGGCGAACAAGAGACCCAGTACTTC. Amino acids: CSVAGQGEQETQYF.

The rearrangement links TRBV30 to TRBJ2-2; a possible D gene is TRBD1 (5 bases). CDR3 length: 15 residues. Trimming pared 1 base from V and 4 bases from J, leaving 13 bases between. Germline values: CDR1 GTSNPN, CDR2 SVGIG (reference sequence). The CDR3 protein is CAWSGLGLSTGELFF. The CDR3 nucleotides read TGTGCCTGGAGTGGTTTGGGGCTTTCCACCGGGGAGCTGTTTTTT.

This clonotype was seen just once. The V gene is TRBV9, the J gene TRBJ1-3, with D uncertain. This CDR3 has 14 residues. The germline CDR1 and CDR2 sequences are SGDLS and YYNGEE. V was cut by 2 bases and J by 4 bases, with 10 bases left in between. The CDR3 loop is CASSVRNSGNTIYF. In DNA, the CDR3 is TGTGCCAGCAGCGTGAGGAATTCGGGAAACACCATATATTTT. Using reference TRBV9 and TRBJ1-3 for the parts outside the CDR3, the full variable domain is DSGVTQTPKHLITATGQRVTLRCSPRSGDLSVYWYQQSLDQGLQFLIQYYNGEERAKGNILERFSAQQFPDLHSELNLSSLELGDSALYFCASSVRNSGNTIYFGEGSWLTVV.

The chain uses TRBV30 and TRBJ1-1; no clear D gene. The germline V gene encodes CDR1 GTSNPN and CDR2 SVGIG (reference sequence). V was shortened by 0 bases and J by 1 base, with 6 bases between the two germline ends. CDR3 length equals 13 residues. In DNA, the CDR3 is TGTGCCTGGAGTGTGCAGGCGAACACTGAAGCTTTCTTT. Its translation is CAWSVQANTEAFF.

This clonotype was detected ten times or more. J is TRBJ2-5 and V is TRBV5-1, with 7 nucleotides matching TRBD2. The junction had 2 bases not matched to a gene; V was cut back by 2 bases and J by 1 base. This CDR3 has 14 residues. From germline, CDR1 is SGHRS and CDR2 YFSETQ. The CDR3: CASSLAGTQETQYF. The CDR3 DNA sequence: TGCGCCAGCAGCTTAGCGGGGACCCAAGAGACCCAGTACTTC.

Ten or more counts support this clonotype. The junction departs from germline at one end; a sequencing error may be responsible. The chain employs TRBV4-2 and TRBJ2-5, with 7 bases matching TRBD2. The V gene's germline CDR1 is LGHNA and CDR2 YNFKEQ. The CDR3 has 14 amino acids. In nucleotides, the CDR3 is TGTGTCAGCAGCCAAGATGGGCGGGGGGAGACCCAGTACTTC. It translates to CVSSQDGRGETQYF.

The rearrangement uses TRBV20-1 and TRBJ2-3, with D possibly matching TRBD2 (6 bases). The CDR3 extends over 14 amino acids. The germline V gene has CDR1 DFQATT and CDR2 SNEGSKA (reference sequence). Trimming left V 3 bases short and J 2 bases short, with 12 bases between. The CDR3 here is CSASRGGPTDTQYF. CDR3 nucleotide sequence: TGCAGTGCTAGTCGTGGAGGGCCCACAGATACGCAGTATTTT.

The chain has TRBV7-2 and TRBJ1-2, with 7 bases lining up with TRBD1. The V gene end was trimmed by 2 bases and the J gene end by 8 bases; junction bases not matched to a gene: 11. CDR1 is SGHTA and CDR2 is FQGNSA in the germline V gene. CDR3 length equals 15 residues. CDR3 protein: CASSLLLEGTDGYTF. In DNA form, the CDR3 reads TGTGCCAGCAGCTTACTATTGGAGGGGACAGACGGCTACACCTTC.

This clonotype was recorded many times. The chain has TRBV15 and TRBJ2-1; the D gene is possibly TRBD1 (6 bases). Germline values: CDR1 LNHNV, CDR2 YYDKDF (reference sequence). Trimming shortened V by 6 bases and J by 3 bases, and 15 bases separated the two germline ends. The CDR3 is made up of 15 amino acids. DNA of the CDR3: TGTGCCACCAGGGGAAGTGGGGGCGGCTACAATGAGCAGTTCTTC. Encoded protein: CATRGSGGGYNEQFF.

This chain links TRBV6-5 with TRBJ2-1, with D maybe TRBD1 (6 bases). CDR1 and CDR2 (germline): MNHEY, SVGAGI. With 6 bases removed from V and 6 bases from J, the gap between germline ends came to 15 bases. The CDR3 consists of 14 residues. The CDR3: CASRPPGDGNEQFF. CDR3 coding DNA: TGTGCCAGCAGACCCCCAGGGGATGGCAATGAGCAGTTCTTC.

This clonotype was observed a handful of times. This chain joins TRBV5-6 and TRBJ1-1, with 7 bases fitting TRBD1. This CDR3 has 16 residues. V trimming: 4 bases; J trimming: 4 bases; junction bases outside the gene matches: 13. Germline values: CDR1 SGHDT, CDR2 YYEEEE. CDR3 nucleotides: TGTGCCAGCAGCGTCACAGGGGCACAGACTTTCACTGAAGCTTTCTTT. Its protein product is CASSVTGAQTFTEAFF.

The chain combines TRBV4-3 with TRBJ2-1, with TRBD2 matching 7 bases. V lost 1 base, J lost 5 bases, and 5 bases stayed unmatched. This CDR3 spans 15 amino acids. Germline V lookup: CDR1 LGHNA, CDR2 YSLEER. The CDR3 DNA reads TGCGCCAGCAGCCAAGGCGGGGGACTTAACAATGAGCAGTTCTTC. It codes for CASSQGGGLNNEQFF.

This clonotype appeared many times. This chain links TRBV20-1 with TRBJ2-7, with D possibly TRBD2 on 5 matching bases. CDR3 size: 12 residues. Per the germline V gene, CDR1 is DFQATT and CDR2 is SNEGSKA (reference sequence). Trimming took 6 bases from V and 4 from J, leaving 13 bases between them. The CDR3 bases are TGCAGTGCCGGGGAAAGGGCGTACGAGCAGTACTTC. Its protein is CSAGERAYEQYF.

This clonotype has at least ten counts. The V gene is TRBV7-6, the J gene TRBJ2-1; TRBD2 aligns across 10 bases. The CDR3 length is 18 residues. Germline CDR1 and CDR2: SGHVS and FNYEAQ. V dropped 5 bases and J dropped 0; count of bases not matched to a gene: 10. CDR3 residues: CASSPRVAGGSSYNEQFF. The CDR3 DNA reads TGTGCCAGCAGCCCTCGGGTAGCGGGGGGCAGCTCCTACAATGAGCAGTTCTTC.